The 21 T cell receptor beta chains in this list originate from one sample, sequenced in a study of molecular identifiers for immune sequencing clone quantification. TCRdb recomputed calls from the PCR reads with MiXCR, one row per CDR3 protein. The data show about 640,000 distinct CDR3 sequences, with just under 20% seen just once and roughly 0.9% held by the top ten. Specimen: naive CD8+ T cells from blood, with Jurkat cell RNA spiked in. Subset: FACS-sorted CD8+CD4-CCR7+CD45RA+ naive T cells. All receptors come from a human donor in good health. Some libraries in this study had Jurkat cell RNA spiked in.

This clonotype was counted a single time. At one end the junction does not follow the germline gene, possibly because of a read error. This CDR3 reads CASSPGAYTGAFF. CDR3 nucleotide sequence: TGTGCCAGCAGTCCGGGGGCCTACACTGGAGCTTTCTTT. The chain carries TRBV6-2 or TRBV6-3 and TRBJ1-1; perhaps TRBD1 as D (6 bases). Germline CDR1 is MNHEY and CDR2 is SVGEGT. The CDR3 extends over 13 amino acids.

Regarding this clonotype: This clone may be a read error of a much larger clone one base away. This chain uses TRBV19 with TRBJ1-5, with unresolved D. Germline CDR1 is LNHDA and CDR2 is SQIVND (reference sequence). CDR3 length: 14 amino acids. The CDR3 sequence: CAGSLYDSNQPQHF. CDR3 sequence (DNA): TGTGCCGGTAGCCTTTATGATAGCAATCAACCCCAGCATTTT.

This clonotype was picked up a small number of times. V and J are TRBV20-1 and TRBJ2-7; 10 bases match TRBD1. Trimming at V came to 5 bases and at J to 3 bases, leaving 4 bases not matched to a gene. CDR1 and CDR2 from the germline V gene are DFQATT and SNEGSKA (reference sequence). The CDR3 spans 13 residues. CDR3 loop: CSALGDRGYEQYF. The CDR3 nucleotides read TGCAGTGCTCTTGGGGACAGGGGCTACGAGCAGTACTTC.

This clonotype was seen ten or more times. The rearrangement joins TRBV11-2 to TRBJ2-7; 13 nucleotides match TRBD2. Per the germline V gene, CDR1 is SGHAT and CDR2 is FQNNGV. The V segment lost 5 bases and the J segment 6 bases; nucleotides outside the gene matches: 7. The CDR3 runs to 15 residues. CDR3 sequence reads: CASSPGTSGIGEQYF. In DNA, the CDR3 is TGTGCCAGCAGCCCGGGGACTAGCGGGATTGGCGAGCAGTACTTC.

In this sample, this clonotype turned up once. This may stem from a read error, because a much larger clone lies one nucleotide away. The V gene is TRBV12-3 or TRBV12-4, the J gene TRBJ2-7; D is unresolved. CDR3 length: 14 residues. As DNA, the CDR3 is TGTGCCGGCAGTTTTGTCTCTATGGGGTCCGAGCAGTACTTC. Its translation: CAGSFVSMGSEQYF.

Notes on this clonotype: The conserved phenylalanine or tryptophan normally closing the CDR3 is absent here, so this likely arose from a read error. V gene TRBV20-1 combines with J gene TRBJ2-1; TRBD2 matches 12 bases. The V gene's germline CDR1 is DFQATT and CDR2 SNEGSKA (reference sequence). The CDR3 extends over 16 amino acids. V lost 4 bases to trimming and J lost 4 bases; unmatched junction nucleotides: 8. CDR3 amino acids: CSAKTLAGGGYNEQFL. The CDR3 DNA is TGCAGTGCTAAAACCCTAGCGGGGGGGGGGTACAATGAGCAGTTCCTC.

This clonotype appeared many times. The gene calls are TRBV28 and TRBJ1-1; 7 bases line up with TRBD1. Losses at the gene ends were 3 bases for V and 3 bases for J; bases not matched to a gene: 4. Germline lookup yields CDR1 MDHEN and CDR2 SYDVKM. The CDR3 is 14 residues long. CDR3 protein: CASSFTGVDTEAFF. In DNA, the CDR3 is TGTGCCAGCAGTTTTACAGGGGTCGACACTGAAGCTTTCTTT.

This clonotype was observed once. Mismatch with germline at one junction end may stem from a read error. V is TRBV27 and J is TRBJ2-7; 8 bases match TRBD2. The CDR3 loop spans 14 amino acids. The V gene's germline CDR1 is MNHEY and CDR2 SMNVEV (reference sequence). The CDR3 loop is CASSSRGGSYGQYF. For the CDR3, the DNA is TGTGCCAGCAGTTCCCGGGGGGGCTCCTACGGGCAGTACTTC.

This clonotype has a count of ten or more. The gene calls are TRBV11-2 and TRBJ2-7; maybe TRBD1 (5 bases). The CDR3 length is 16 residues. Germline V gene data show CDR1 as SGHAT and CDR2 as FQNNGV. Trimming cost V 5 bases and J 7 bases, with 24 bases left between them. The chain's CDR3 is CASSLGSGRSSGEQYF. The CDR3 DNA reads TGTGCCAGCAGCCTTGGATCCGGACGGAGCTCAGGGGAGCAGTACTTC.

The sample holds a few counts of this clonotype. DNA of the CDR3: TGTGCCAGCAGTTACTCGACAGCGAGAGGCGGGGAGCTGTTTTTT. This sequence encodes CASSYSTARGGELFF. This chain links TRBV6-5 with TRBJ2-2; perhaps TRBD1 as D (5 bases). V lost 0 bases and J lost 7, with 12 bases in between. The CDR3 sequence is 15 residues long. Germline V gene sequence: CDR1 MNHEY, CDR2 SVGAGI.

This clonotype was observed a few times. This chain links TRBV7-9 with TRBJ2-7; 9 bases agree with TRBD1. The length of the CDR3 is 15 residues. Germline assignment: CDR1 SEHNR and CDR2 FQNEAQ (reference sequence). Trimming cost V 2 bases and J 2 bases; bases outside gene matches: 4. CDR3: CASSLSGQGPYEQYF. The CDR3 region has the DNA TGTGCCAGCAGCTTATCGGGACAGGGCCCCTACGAGCAGTACTTC.

As regards this clonotype: A clone one base away is much larger, so this may be a read error. The gene calls are TRBV12-3 or TRBV12-4 and TRBJ1-1; no clear D gene. The CDR3 contains 15 residues. Trimming shortened V by 5 bases and J by 4 bases, and 17 bases separated the two germline ends. The CDR3 spells CASSQTQNLGTEAFF. CDR3 bases: TGTGCCAGCAGTCAGACTCAAAATTTAGGCACTGAAGCTTTCTTT.

This clonotype was observed at least ten times. The rearrangement links TRBV29-1 to TRBJ2-1; 9 nucleotides line up with TRBD1. CDR3 length: 13 amino acids. Looked up from germline, CDR1 is SQVTM and CDR2 is ANQGSEA. The V segment lost 7 bases and the J segment 5 bases; nucleotides outside the gene matches: 6. The CDR3 sequence is CSAGTGFHNEQFF. The CDR3 region has the DNA TGCAGCGCGGGGACAGGGTTCCACAATGAGCAGTTCTTC.

This clonotype was seen ten or more times. The chain employs TRBV20-1 and TRBJ2-7; D is possibly TRBD2 (6 bases). V was trimmed by 3 bases and J by 6 bases, leaving 15 bases between them. Germline lookup yields CDR1 DFQATT and CDR2 SNEGSKA (reference sequence). There are 13 residues in the CDR3. This CDR3 is CSARTSNTLEQYF. CDR3 in DNA: TGCAGTGCTAGGACTAGTAATACCCTCGAGCAGTACTTC.

The table lists this clonotype with many counts. The V and J genes are TRBV7-6 and TRBJ2-1; 8 bases are shared with TRBD2. The CDR3 length is 12 residues. The trim removed 8 bases at V and 4 bases at J, leaving 1 base unmatched. Germline CDR1 SGHVS, CDR2 FNYEAQ. Here the CDR3 DNA reads TGTGCCAGCGGCGGGGGGTACAATGAGCAGTTCTTC. It is translated as CASGGGYNEQFF.

The V and J genes are TRBV7-3 and TRBJ2-3; TRBD2 matches at 8 bases. The CDR3 loop spans 19 amino acids. J lost 2 bases, V lost 2 bases, and 15 bases had no gene match. Germline V gene sequence: CDR1 SGHTA, CDR2 FQGTGA. CDR3 sequence: CASSLDSPTSGGNTDTQYF. For the CDR3, the DNA is TGTGCCAGCAGCTTAGATAGCCCAACTAGCGGAGGGAACACAGATACGCAGTATTTT.

About this clonotype itself: This could be a read error, since a much larger clone is one nucleotide away. The chain recombines TRBV4-3 with TRBJ1-3; tentative D call: TRBD1 (6 bases). Germline CDR1 reads LGHNA; CDR2 reads YSLEER. CDR3 length equals 16 residues. In nucleotides, the CDR3 is TGCGCCAGCAGCCTCGACAGGAGAATCTCTGGAAACACCATGTATTTT. It translates to CASSLDRRISGNTMYF.

This clonotype came up many times. The rearrangement uses TRBV5-1 and TRBJ2-7; 9 bases agree with TRBD1. In germline, CDR1 is SGHRS, CDR2 YFSETQ. The ends lost 4 bases at V and 1 base at J; junction bases unmatched: 3. CDR3 length equals 14 residues. CDR3: CASSRDRASYEQYF. The CDR3 DNA reads as TGCGCCAGCAGCAGGGACAGGGCATCCTACGAGCAGTACTTC. Looking up the rest from reference TRBV5-1 and TRBJ2-7 gives the full variable domain: KAGVTQTPRYLIKTRGQQVTLSCSPISGHRSVSWYQQTPGQGLQFLFEYFSETQRNKGNFPGRFSGRQFSNSRSEMNVSTLELGDSALYLCASSRDRASYEQYFGPGTRLTVT.

Many counts were recorded for this clonotype. V is TRBV4-1 and J is TRBJ2-7; D remains unclear. The CDR3 spans 15 residues. The V and J ends lost 0 bases and 0 bases respectively, with 9 bases between them. Germline CDR1 reads MGHRA; CDR2 reads YSYEKL. CDR3 DNA sequence: TGCGCCAGCAGCCAAGATCCCGCAACCTCCTACGAGCAGTACTTC. This translates into CASSQDPATSYEQYF.

The genes are TRBV20-1 and TRBJ2-7, with unresolved D. CDR1 and CDR2 (germline): DFQATT, SNEGSKA (reference sequence). The ends were cut back, 5 bases at V and 2 bases at J, with 16 bases in the middle. This CDR3 has 14 amino acids. CDR3 protein: CSAESPFLPYEQYF. CDR3 coding DNA: TGCAGTGCTGAAAGCCCTTTCCTCCCCTACGAGCAGTACTTC.

This clonotype has ten or more counts. This chain connects TRBV4-3 to TRBJ1-6, with D hard to call. This CDR3 spans 16 amino acids. Trimming shortened V by 1 base and J by 4 bases, and 11 bases separated the two germline ends. In germline, CDR1 is LGHNA, CDR2 YSLEER. In DNA, the CDR3 is TGCGCCAGCAGCCAAGTGAGGGAAATATATAATTCACCCCTCCACTTT. This codes for CASSQVREIYNSPLHF.